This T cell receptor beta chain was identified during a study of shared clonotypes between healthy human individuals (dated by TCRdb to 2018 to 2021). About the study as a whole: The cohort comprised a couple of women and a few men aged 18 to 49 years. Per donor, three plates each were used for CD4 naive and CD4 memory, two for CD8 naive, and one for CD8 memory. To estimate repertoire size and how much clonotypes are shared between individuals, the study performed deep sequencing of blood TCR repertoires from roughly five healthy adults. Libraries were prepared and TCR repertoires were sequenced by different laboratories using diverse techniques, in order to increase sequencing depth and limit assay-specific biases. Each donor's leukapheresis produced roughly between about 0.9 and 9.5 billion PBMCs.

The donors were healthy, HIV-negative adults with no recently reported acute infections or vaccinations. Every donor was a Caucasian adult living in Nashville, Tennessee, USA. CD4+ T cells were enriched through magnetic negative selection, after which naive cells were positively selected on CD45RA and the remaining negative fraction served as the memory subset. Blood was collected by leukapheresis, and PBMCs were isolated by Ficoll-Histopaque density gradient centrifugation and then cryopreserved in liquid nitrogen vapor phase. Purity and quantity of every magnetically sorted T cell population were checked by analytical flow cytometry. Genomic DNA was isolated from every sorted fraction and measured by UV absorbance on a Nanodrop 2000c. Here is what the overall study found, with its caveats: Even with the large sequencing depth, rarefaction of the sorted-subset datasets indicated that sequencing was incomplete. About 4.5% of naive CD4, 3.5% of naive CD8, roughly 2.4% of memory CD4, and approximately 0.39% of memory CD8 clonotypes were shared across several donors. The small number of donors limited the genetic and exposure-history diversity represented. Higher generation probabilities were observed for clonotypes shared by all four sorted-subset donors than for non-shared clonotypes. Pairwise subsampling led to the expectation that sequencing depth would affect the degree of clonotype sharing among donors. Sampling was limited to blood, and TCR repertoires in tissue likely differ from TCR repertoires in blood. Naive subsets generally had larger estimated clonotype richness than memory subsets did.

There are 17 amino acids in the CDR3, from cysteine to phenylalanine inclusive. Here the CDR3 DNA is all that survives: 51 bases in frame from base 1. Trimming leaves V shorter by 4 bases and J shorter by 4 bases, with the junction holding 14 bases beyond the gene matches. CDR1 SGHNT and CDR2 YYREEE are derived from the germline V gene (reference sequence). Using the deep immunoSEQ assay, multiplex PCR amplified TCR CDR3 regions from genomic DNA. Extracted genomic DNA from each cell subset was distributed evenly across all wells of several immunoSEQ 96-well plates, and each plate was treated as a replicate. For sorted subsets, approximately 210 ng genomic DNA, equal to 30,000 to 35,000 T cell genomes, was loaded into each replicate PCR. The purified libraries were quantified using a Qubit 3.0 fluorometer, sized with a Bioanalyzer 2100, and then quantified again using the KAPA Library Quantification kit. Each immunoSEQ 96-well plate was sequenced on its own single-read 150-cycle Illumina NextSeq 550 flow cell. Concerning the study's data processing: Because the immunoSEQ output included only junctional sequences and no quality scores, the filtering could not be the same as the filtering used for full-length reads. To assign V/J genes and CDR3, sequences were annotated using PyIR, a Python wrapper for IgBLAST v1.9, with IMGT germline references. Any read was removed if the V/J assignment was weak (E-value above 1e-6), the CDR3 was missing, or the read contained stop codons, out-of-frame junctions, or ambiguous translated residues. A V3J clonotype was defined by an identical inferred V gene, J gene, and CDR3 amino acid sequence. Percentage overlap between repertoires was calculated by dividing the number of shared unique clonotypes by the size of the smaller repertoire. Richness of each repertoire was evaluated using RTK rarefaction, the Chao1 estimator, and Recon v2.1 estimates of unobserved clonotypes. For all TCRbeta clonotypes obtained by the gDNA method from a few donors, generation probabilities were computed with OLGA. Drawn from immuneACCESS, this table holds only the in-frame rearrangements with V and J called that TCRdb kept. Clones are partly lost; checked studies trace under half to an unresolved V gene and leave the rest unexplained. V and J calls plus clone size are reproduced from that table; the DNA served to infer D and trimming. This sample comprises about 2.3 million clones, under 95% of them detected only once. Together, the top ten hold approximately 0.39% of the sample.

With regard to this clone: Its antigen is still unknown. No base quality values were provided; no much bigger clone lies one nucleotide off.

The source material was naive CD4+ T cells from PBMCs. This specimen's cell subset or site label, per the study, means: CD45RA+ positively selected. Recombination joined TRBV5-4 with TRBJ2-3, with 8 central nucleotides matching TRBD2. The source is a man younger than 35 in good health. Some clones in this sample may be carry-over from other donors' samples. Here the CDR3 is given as CASSGPRGGVFADTQYF. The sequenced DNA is TGTGCCAGCAGCGGCCCTCGGGGGGGAGTATTTGCAGATACGCAGTATTTT.